These 29 T cell receptor beta chains were all obtained from the same sample, sequenced in a study of Graves' ophthalmopathy and Graves' hyperthyroidism. Beta-chain TCR CDR3 regions were amplified from RNA transcripts. Amplification began with first-round RT-PCR using HTBI primers, then second-round multiplex PCR was performed. TCRdb re-analysed the multiplex PCR reads in MiXCR, keeping a single row per CDR3 protein. This table holds over a million distinct CDR3 sequences, roughly 35% found once. Sequenced sample: peripheral blood or thyroid tissue (not recorded which). The receptor set was obtained from an adult man with Graves' hyperthyroidism.

This clonotype has at least ten counts. The J gene is TRBJ2-7, the V gene TRBV7-8; possible D gene TRBD1, 6 bases. The germline V gene has CDR1 SGHVS and CDR2 FQNEAQ. This CDR3 region has 14 residues. The V end lost 1 base, the J end lost 2 bases, and 9 bases lay between the germline ends. The CDR3 here is CASSLDQGPYEQYF. In DNA form, the CDR3 reads TGTGCCAGCAGCTTAGACCAGGGGCCCTACGAGCAGTACTTC.

The chain joins TRBV12-3 or TRBV12-4 to TRBJ2-5, with TRBD2 matching 7 bases. V was clipped by 6 bases and J by 7 bases; unmatched bases: 2. The CDR3 is 11 residues long. CDR3 residues: CASRGGGTQYF. The CDR3 DNA is TGTGCCAGCAGGGGGGGGGGGACCCAGTACTTC.

The chain joins TRBV10-2 to TRBJ1-4, with TRBD1 as a possible D gene (6 bases). V was pared by 2 bases and J by 14 bases, with 12 bases between. This CDR3 region has 12 residues. Germline CDR1 is WSHSY and CDR2 is SAAADI. CDR3 region: CASSEPDSSLFF. The CDR3, as DNA: TGCGCCAGCAGTGAGCCGGACAGTAGCCTGTTTTTT.

The V and J genes are TRBV12-3 or TRBV12-4 and TRBJ1-2; no definite D call. Trimming stripped 6 bases from V and 7 bases from J, with 18 bases between. The CDR3 extends over 14 amino acids. The CDR3 region is CASSRETASGGYTF. In DNA, the CDR3 is TGTGCCAGCAGCCGAGAGACCGCCTCGGGTGGCTACACCTTC.

This chain joins TRBV7-9 and TRBJ1-2; a weak D match, TRBD1 (6 bases). From germline, CDR1 is SEHNR and CDR2 FQNEAQ (reference sequence). CDR3 size: 16 residues. Trimming removed 5 bases from V and 6 bases from J, with 22 bases in between. CDR3 residues: CASSTSLEGGLDGYTF. In DNA, the CDR3 is TGTGCCAGCAGCACCAGCTTGGAAGGGGGGCTTGATGGCTACACCTTC.

This clonotype was found a few times. The V call is TRBV10-3, the J call TRBJ2-7; 8 bases line up with TRBD1. Trimming removed 10 bases from V and 5 bases from J; junction bases left unmatched: 10. Germline loops: CDR1 ENHRY, CDR2 SYGVKD. CDR3 length: 13 residues. The CDR3 reads CASIGQGVHEQYF. DNA for the CDR3: TGTGCCAGCATCGGACAGGGAGTTCACGAGCAGTACTTC.

This clonotype was observed a handful of times. CDR3 DNA: TGCGCCAGCAGCCAAGAAACTCTAGGAGGCACTGAAGCTTTCTTT. Protein product: CASSQETLGGTEAFF. V is TRBV4-1 and J is TRBJ1-1; no clear D gene. V shed 0 bases and J shed 4 bases, with 12 bases lying between them. This CDR3 comprises 15 residues. CDR1 is MGHRA and CDR2 is YSYEKL in the germline V gene.

The chain carries TRBV20-1 and TRBJ2-5; 9 bases fit TRBD2. Losses at the gene ends were 4 bases for V and 4 bases for J; bases not matched to a gene: 1. This CDR3 is built from 12 residues. Germline V gives CDR1 DFQATT, CDR2 SNEGSKA (reference sequence). The CDR3 reads CSAMGLAETQYF. The CDR3 nucleotides read TGCAGTGCTATGGGACTAGCAGAGACCCAGTACTTC.

J is TRBJ1-2 and V is TRBV27, with 7 bases matching TRBD1. Germline V gene data show CDR1 as MNHEY and CDR2 as SMNVEV (reference sequence). With V trimmed by 5 bases and J by 10 bases, 13 bases remained unmatched. This CDR3 has 14 residues. CDR3: CASSEGGQGFAYTF. The CDR3 coding sequence is TGTGCCAGCAGTGAAGGGGGCCAGGGGTTTGCCTACACCTTC.

This clonotype showed up many times. V and J are TRBV7-2 and TRBJ2-7; possibly TRBD1 or TRBD2 for D (5 bases each). Per germline, CDR1 SGHTA and CDR2 FQGNSA. V was trimmed by 1 base and J by 6 bases, leaving 13 bases between them. This CDR3 spans 14 amino acids. The CDR3 DNA reads TGTGCCAGCAGCTTAGGAGGGGTGGGGGTCGAGCAGTACTTC. Protein product: CASSLGGVGVEQYF. The full variable domain, its missing parts supplied by reference TRBV7-2 and TRBJ2-7, is GAGVSQSPSNKVTEKGKDVELRCDPISGHTALYWYRQSLGQGLEFLIYFQGNSAPDKSGLPSDRFSAERTGGSVSTLTIQRTQQEDSAVYLCASSLGGVGVEQYFGPGTRLTVT.

Remarks on this clonotype: A much more abundant neighbour one base away suggests this may be a read error. The J gene is TRBJ1-2, the V gene TRBV7-9; the D gene is possibly TRBD1 (6 bases). With 0 bases removed from V and 4 bases from J, the gap between germline ends came to 12 bases. This CDR3 spans 15 amino acids. The germline V gene encodes CDR1 SEHNR and CDR2 FQNEAQ (reference sequence). The chain's CDR3 is CASSLAPRGTYGYTF. Here the CDR3 DNA reads TGTGCCAGCAGCTTAGCGCCAAGGGGGACCTATGGCTACACCTTC.

The chain is built from TRBV7-9 and TRBJ1-4; D is perhaps TRBD1 (5 bases). This CDR3 has 14 residues. From germline, CDR1 is SEHNR and CDR2 FQNEAQ (reference sequence). Deletions cut 6 bases from V and 7 bases from J, with 15 bases between. In DNA form, the CDR3 reads TGTGCCAGCAGTTCTCAGGGCTTGCCTGAAAAACTGTTTTTT. It translates to CASSSQGLPEKLFF.

As to this clonotype: A much bigger clone sits one base away, suggesting this may be a read error. V and J are TRBV12-3 or TRBV12-4 and TRBJ1-5; D may be TRBD1 (5 bases). The length of the CDR3 is 16 residues. Trimming shortened V by 4 bases and J by 4 bases, and 17 bases separated the two germline ends. CDR3 residues: CASSCLLGGANQPQHF. The CDR3 nucleotides are TGTGCCAGCAGTTGCCTCCTGGGAGGGGCGAATCAGCCCCAGCATTTT.

The rearrangement links TRBV5-1 to TRBJ2-5; 8 bases are shared with TRBD2. Germline V CDR1 and CDR2: SGHRS, YFSETQ. This CDR3 spans 17 amino acids. The J segment lost 4 bases and the V segment lost 4 bases, leaving 15 bases of the junction unmatched. The CDR3 DNA is TGCGCCAGCAGCCCTGGGGGCAGCGGGAGAGCGGGAGAGACCCAGTACTTC. It yields the protein CASSPGGSGRAGETQYF.

This clonotype was recorded at least ten times. The genes are TRBV7-9 and TRBJ1-6; D gene uncertain. The CDR3 has 15 residues. Germline CDR1 is SEHNR and CDR2 is FQNEAQ (reference sequence). Trimming removed 5 bases from V and 6 bases from J, with 14 bases in between. CDR3 in amino acids: CASSPYPGGNSPLHF. The CDR3 coding sequence is TGTGCCAGCAGCCCCTATCCCGGCGGTAATTCACCCCTCCACTTT. The full variable domain, its missing parts supplied by reference TRBV7-9 and TRBJ1-6, is DTGVSQNPRHKITKRGQNVTFRCDPISEHNRLYWYRQTLGQGPEFLTYFQNEAQLEKSRLLSDRFSAERPKGSFSTLEIQRTEQGDSAMYLCASSPYPGGNSPLHFGNGTRLTVT.

The chain carries TRBV6-5 and TRBJ2-5; unclear D gene. CDR3 size: 14 residues. With 7 bases removed from V and 2 bases from J, the gap between germline ends came to 14 bases. Germline V lookup: CDR1 MNHEY, CDR2 SVGAGI. The CDR3 loop reads CASTLRTEQETQYF. DNA of the CDR3: TGTGCCAGCACCCTAAGGACGGAACAAGAGACCCAGTACTTC.

The rearrangement links TRBV5-1 to TRBJ1-6; 8 bases line up with TRBD1. J gave up 9 bases and V 0 bases, and 8 bases lay outside the gene matches. From germline, CDR1 is SGHRS and CDR2 YFSETQ. The CDR3 totals 16 residues. CDR3 sequence: CASSLAQGAESSPLHF. The CDR3, as DNA: TGCGCCAGCAGCTTGGCCCAGGGGGCGGAAAGTTCACCCCTCCACTTT.

V gene TRBV29-1 combines with J gene TRBJ1-1, with TRBD1 matching 7 bases. The CDR3 runs to 10 residues. In germline, CDR1 is SQVTM, CDR2 ANQGSEA. Trimming cost V 2 bases and J 12 bases; bases outside gene matches: 3. CDR3 sequence reads: CSVESRGSFF. CDR3 sequence (DNA): TGCAGCGTTGAAAGCAGGGGGTCTTTCTTT. The full variable domain, in which reference TRBV29-1 and TRBJ1-1 provide the parts outside the CDR3, is SAVISQKPSRDICQRGTSLTIQCQVDSQVTMMFWYRQQPGQSLTLIATANQGSEATYESGFVIDKFPISRPNLTFSTLTVSNMSPEDSSIYLCSVESRGSFFGQGTRLTVV.

There are many counts of this clonotype. The rearrangement joins TRBV7-9 to TRBJ1-4; no firm D call. Germline lookup yields CDR1 SEHNR and CDR2 FQNEAQ (reference sequence). The length of the CDR3 is 12 residues. The V gene lost 8 bases and the J gene lost 7 bases, with 11 bases spanning the gap. In DNA, the CDR3 is TGTGCCAGCTGCGCGACGGTTGAAAAACTGTTTTTT. It yields the protein CASCATVEKLFF.

Worth noting for this clonotype: The junction does not match germline at one end; this may be a read error. The chain employs TRBV7-2 and TRBJ1-1, with D uncertain. The CDR3 totals 14 residues. Germline V gives CDR1 SGHTA, CDR2 FQGNSA. The CDR3 DNA sequence: TGTGTCAGCAGCTTCGGACCGAAGAACACTGAAGCTTTCTTT. Amino acids: CVSSFGPKNTEAFF.

This sequence joins TRBV20-1 and TRBJ2-2; 11 bases are a match to TRBD2. The CDR3 extends over 17 amino acids. With V trimmed by 6 bases and J by 5 bases, 14 bases remained unmatched. CDR1 is DFQATT and CDR2 is SNEGSKA in the germline V gene (reference sequence). CDR3 sequence reads: CSAHQLTSGSDTGELFF. CDR3 sequence (DNA): TGCAGTGCCCACCAACTTACTAGCGGGAGCGATACCGGGGAGCTGTTTTTT.

A word on this clonotype: The germline gene is not matched at one end of the junction; a read error may be the cause. The chain is built from TRBV9 and TRBJ1-6; 10 nucleotides align to TRBD1. CDR1 is SGDLS, CDR2 YYNGEE, per germline. The CDR3 contains 15 residues. The CDR3 reads CANSVGDRGSSPLHF. Here the CDR3 DNA reads TGTGCCAACAGCGTAGGGGACAGGGGAAGTTCACCCCTCCACTTT.

This clonotype was observed a handful of times. V is TRBV12-3 or TRBV12-4 and J is TRBJ1-1; D not certain. This CDR3 is built from 13 residues. Trimming removed 2 bases from V and 4 bases from J, with 8 bases in between. The CDR3 region is CASSLIHRTEAFF. CDR3 nucleotide sequence: TGTGCCAGCAGTTTAATTCACCGCACTGAAGCTTTCTTT.

This sequence joins TRBV11-1 and TRBJ1-6; no clear D. Trimming shortened V by 5 bases and J by 9 bases, and 14 bases separated the two germline ends. The germline V gene encodes CDR1 SGHAT and CDR2 FQDESV (reference sequence). The CDR3 is 14 residues long. CDR3 nucleotides: TGTGCCAGCAGCGACACTGAAGCTTTTTCACCCCTCCACTTT. Its translation is CASSDTEAFSPLHF.

This clonotype has only a few counts. This chain links TRBV7-2 with TRBJ1-1, with D possibly being TRBD1 (6 bases). Germline-derived CDR1 and CDR2 are SGHTA and FQGNSA. The CDR3 extends over 15 amino acids. Trimming took 5 bases from V and 1 from J, leaving 14 bases between them. In nucleotides, the CDR3 is TGTGCCAGCAGCCGAGCGGACAGAAAGAACACTGAAGCTTTCTTT. It specifies CASSRADRKNTEAFF.

As to this clonotype: A much larger clone differs by one base, so this may be a read error. This chain joins TRBV10-2 and TRBJ2-7; tentative D call: TRBD2 (5 bases). This CDR3 is 13 amino acids long. CDR1 and CDR2 (germline): WSHSY, SAAADI. The CDR3 DNA follows: TGCGCCAGCAGCTCGGACTTCACCTACAAGCAGTACTTC. It specifies CASSSDFTYKQYF.

This clonotype was seen more than once but under ten times. The V gene is TRBV10-3, the J gene TRBJ1-5; 7 positions match TRBD1. CDR3 length: 15 amino acids. The V segment lost 5 bases and the J segment 7 bases; nucleotides outside the gene matches: 11. CDR1 is ENHRY and CDR2 is SYGVKD in the germline V gene. Here the CDR3 reads CAISHTDRVEQPQHF. In DNA form, the CDR3 reads TGTGCCATCAGTCATACAGACAGGGTTGAACAGCCCCAGCATTTT.

This chain uses TRBV29-1 with TRBJ1-6, with 12 bases matching TRBD1. CDR3 length: 14 amino acids. Germline loops: CDR1 SQVTM, CDR2 ANQGSEA. J gave up 9 bases and V 8 bases, and 8 bases lay outside the gene matches. The CDR3 DNA reads TGCAGCAGCCTCCGGGACAGGGGGCGTTCACCCCTCCACTTT. This gives the protein CSSLRDRGRSPLHF. Using reference TRBV29-1 and TRBJ1-6 for the parts outside the CDR3, the full variable domain is SAVISQKPSRDICQRGTSLTIQCQVDSQVTMMFWYRQQPGQSLTLIATANQGSEATYESGFVIDKFPISRPNLTFSTLTVSNMSPEDSSIYLCSSLRDRGRSPLHFGNGTRLTVT.

This clonotype was recorded a few times. The V and J genes are TRBV5-1 and TRBJ2-7, with 8 positions matching TRBD1. Per germline, CDR1 SGHRS and CDR2 YFSETQ. The CDR3 contains 13 residues. The V and J ends lost 8 bases and 5 bases, in that order; junction bases with no gene match: 9. CDR3 sequence: CASTPSGGDEQYF. CDR3 in DNA: TGCGCCAGTACCCCTTCAGGGGGCGACGAGCAGTACTTC. The whole variable domain, remainder taken from reference TRBV5-1 and TRBJ2-7, is KAGVTQTPRYLIKTRGQQVTLSCSPISGHRSVSWYQQTPGQGLQFLFEYFSETQRNKGNFPGRFSGRQFSNSRSEMNVSTLELGDSALYLCASTPSGGDEQYFGPGTRLTVT.